This TCR beta chain was retrieved from a study of tumor-infiltrating lymphocytes in localized non-small cell lung cancer. As for the study in general: Tumor tissue and non-adjacent uninvolved lung came from each patient.

General observations from the study: Available tissue quantity limited TCR sequencing to a patient subset.

V lost 4 bases and J lost 7; bases outside the gene matches: 8. Germline assignment: CDR1 SGHRS and CDR2 YFSETQ. The CDR3 totals 15 residues. A note on this clone: Its antigen remains unidentified.

This table comes from immunoSEQ multiplex PCR, and its TCRdb copy is limited to in-frame clones, with some not included. The profile covers about 14,000 clones, with roughly 80% appearing a single time and about 19% taken by the ten largest. Input material: lung tumor tissue. This chain uses TRBV5-1 with TRBJ1-6; 7 bases align to TRBD1. The TCR sequence derives from a human donor with non-small cell lung cancer. The CDR3 reads CASSPRQGGNSPLHF. The CDR3 nucleotides are TGCGCCAGCAGCCCGCGACAGGGAGGAAATTCACCCCTCCACTTT. Full variable domain (rest looked up from reference TRBV5-1 and TRBJ1-6): KAGVTQTPRYLIKTRGQQVTLSCSPISGHRSVSWYQQTPGQGLQFLFEYFSETQRNKGNFPGRFSGRQFSNSRSEMNVSTLELGDSALYLCASSPRQGGNSPLHFGNGTRLTVT.